The T cell receptor beta chain under discussion was sequenced for a study of shared clonotypes between healthy human individuals. Study-wide background: CD8 memory received one plate per donor, CD8 naive two, CD4 memory three and CD4 naive three.

The table came from immunoSEQ multiplex PCR; TCRdb's copy has only in-frame clones and leaves some out. The table has fewer than 200,000 clones, about 93% seen once. Memory CD4+ cells were the fraction left after CD45RA+ naive selection. Trimming removed 7 bases at V and 5 bases at J, with 21 bases between. This CDR3 has 15 amino acids. Germline V CDR1 and CDR2: SGHRS, YFSETQ. The source is a woman aged 30 to 39 in good health. The sample was naive CD4+ T cells sorted from blood. Subset in this sample: CD45RA+ positively selected. The gene calls are TRBV5-1 and TRBJ2-5, with D perhaps TRBD2 (6 bases). CDR3 nucleotides: TGCGCCAGCGGACCGCTTGCGGGACGGCGGGAGACCCAGTACTTC. It encodes CASGPLAGRRETQYF.